This TCR beta chain was retrieved from a study of T cell responses to AZD1222 COVID-19 vaccine. Some clones are missing from TCRdb's copy, which holds only in-frame ones; the method was immunoSEQ multiplex PCR. The repertoire includes more than 95,000 clones, over 80% of them detected once, and over 0.95% sits in the top ten. This clone appeared once. This TCR derives from an adult in good health. The sample was peripheral blood, taken on day 0 of AZD1222 vaccination.

The CDR3: CASSRRNGTGSVYGYTF. Here the CDR3 DNA reads TGTGCCAGCAGCCGCCGTAACGGGACAGGGAGCGTCTATGGCTACACCTTC. The rearrangement links TRBV7-8 to TRBJ1-2; TRBD1 agrees at 9 bases. The V gene end was trimmed by 5 bases and the J gene end by 4 bases; junction bases not matched to a gene: 14. The CDR3 loop spans 17 amino acids. Germline loops: CDR1 SGHVS, CDR2 FQNEAQ. Based on the CDR3 plus reference TRBV7-8 and TRBJ1-2, the full variable domain is GAGVSQSPRYKVAKRGQDVALRCDPISGHVSLFWYQQALGQGPEFLTYFQNEAQLDKSGLPSDRFFAERPEGSVSTLKIQRTQQEDSAVYLCASSRRNGTGSVYGYTFGSGTRLTVV.